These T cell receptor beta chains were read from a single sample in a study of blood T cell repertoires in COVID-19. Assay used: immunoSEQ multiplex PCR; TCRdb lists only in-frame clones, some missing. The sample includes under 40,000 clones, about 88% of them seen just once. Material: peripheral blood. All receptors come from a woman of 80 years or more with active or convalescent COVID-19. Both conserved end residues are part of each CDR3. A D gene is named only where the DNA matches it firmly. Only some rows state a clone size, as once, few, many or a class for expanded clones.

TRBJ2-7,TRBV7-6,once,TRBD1,TGTGCCAGCAGCTTCGGGACAGGGGGCGGTTACGAGCAGTACTTC,CASSFGTGGGYEQYF
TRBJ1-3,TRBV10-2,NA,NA,TGCGCCAGCAGTGATTCCTGGACAACTGGAAACACCATATATTTT,CASSDSWTTGNTIYF
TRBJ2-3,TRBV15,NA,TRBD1,TGTGCCACCAGCAGCTGGGACAGGGGCACAGATACGCAGTATTTT,CATSSWDRGTDTQYF
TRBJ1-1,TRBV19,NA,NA,TGTGCCAGTAGTATAAAGTCCCCAGGAAACACTGAAGCTTTCTTT,CASSIKSPGNTEAFF
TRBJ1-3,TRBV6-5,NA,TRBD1,TGTGCCAGCAGCCTGGGACAGGCGGCTGGAAACACCATATATTTT,CASSLGQAAGNTIYF
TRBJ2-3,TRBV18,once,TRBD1,TGTGCCAGCTCACCAGACAGGGGCGATACGCAGTATTTT,CASSPDRGDTQYF
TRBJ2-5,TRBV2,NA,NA,TGTGCCAGCCAACAGGGGAGGGAGACCCAGTACTTC,CASQQGRETQYF
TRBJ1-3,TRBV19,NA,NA,TGTGCCAGTAGTACCTCTTTTGCAGGGGCTGGAAACACCATATATTTT,CASSTSFAGAGNTIYF
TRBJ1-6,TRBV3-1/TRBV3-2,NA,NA,TGTGCCAGCAGGCGACAGAATTCACCCCTCCACTTT,CASRRQNSPLHF
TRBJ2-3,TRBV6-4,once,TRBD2,TGTGCCAGCATAGGTCGGGAGGAGCGGCGACTCACAGATACGCAGTATTTT,CASIGREERRLTDTQYF
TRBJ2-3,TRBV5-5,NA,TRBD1,TGTGCCAGCAGAGTGACGAATCGGGACAGGGTAATAACAGATACGCAGTATTTT,CASRVTNRDRVITDTQYF
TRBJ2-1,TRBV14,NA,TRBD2,TGTGCCAGCAGCCAAGTACTAGCGGGGGCCACGGGGGCAAGTGAGCAGTTCTTC,CASSQVLAGATGASEQFF
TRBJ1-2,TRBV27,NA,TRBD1,TGTGCCAGCAGTTTTAGGCCGGACAGGAACTATGGCTACACCTTC,CASSFRPDRNYGYTF
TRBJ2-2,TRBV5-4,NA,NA,TGTGCCAGCAAGATACAGGGCGCCGGGGAGCTGTTTTTT,CASKIQGAGELFF
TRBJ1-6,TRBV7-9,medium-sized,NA,TGTGCCAGCAGCTCCCGGGAGTCCTATAATTCACCCCTCCACTTT,CASSSRESYNSPLHF
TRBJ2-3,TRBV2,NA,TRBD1,TGTGCCAGCGGGGGGACAGGGTCCACAGATACGCAGTATTTT,CASGGTGSTDTQYF
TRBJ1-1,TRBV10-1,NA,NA,TGCGCCAGCAGTGCCAGGGATGACTCTGAAGCTTTCTTT,CASSARDDSEAFF